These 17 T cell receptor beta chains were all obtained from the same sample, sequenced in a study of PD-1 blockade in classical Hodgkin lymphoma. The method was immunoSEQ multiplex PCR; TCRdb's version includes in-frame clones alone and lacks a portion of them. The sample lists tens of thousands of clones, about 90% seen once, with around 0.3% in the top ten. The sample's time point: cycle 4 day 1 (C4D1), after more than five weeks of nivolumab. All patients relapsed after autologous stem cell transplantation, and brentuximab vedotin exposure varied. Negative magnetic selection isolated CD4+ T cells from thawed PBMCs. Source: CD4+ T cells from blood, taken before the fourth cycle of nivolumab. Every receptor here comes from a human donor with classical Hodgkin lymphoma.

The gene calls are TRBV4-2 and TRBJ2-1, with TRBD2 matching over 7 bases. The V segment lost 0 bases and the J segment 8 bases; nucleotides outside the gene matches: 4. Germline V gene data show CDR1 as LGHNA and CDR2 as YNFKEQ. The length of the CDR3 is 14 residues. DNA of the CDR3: TGTGCCAGCAGCCAAGAGCGGGAGCTGGATGAGCAGTTCTTC. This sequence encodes CASSQERELDEQFF.

This chain's CDR3 is CASSVDGGRRFEAFF. CDR3 DNA sequence: TGTGCCAGCAGCGTAGACGGGGGGAGAAGGTTTGAAGCTTTCTTT. The chain carries TRBV9 and TRBJ1-1, with D perhaps matching TRBD1 (5 bases). Per the germline V gene, CDR1 is SGDLS and CDR2 is YYNGEE. CDR3 length equals 15 residues. V gave up 0 bases and J gave up 7 bases, with 16 bases separating them.

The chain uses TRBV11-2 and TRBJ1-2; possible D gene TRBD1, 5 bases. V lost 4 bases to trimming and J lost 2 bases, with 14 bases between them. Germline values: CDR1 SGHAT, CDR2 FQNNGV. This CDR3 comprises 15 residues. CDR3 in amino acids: CASSSIKGVNYGYTF. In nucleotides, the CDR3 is TGTGCCAGCAGCTCTATCAAAGGGGTCAACTATGGCTACACCTTC.

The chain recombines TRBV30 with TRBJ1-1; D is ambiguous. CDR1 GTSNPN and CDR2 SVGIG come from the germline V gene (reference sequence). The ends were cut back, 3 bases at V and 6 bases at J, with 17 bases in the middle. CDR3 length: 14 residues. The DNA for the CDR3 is TGTGCCTGGAGACAAGGAAACCAGAGGGCTGAAGCTTTCTTT. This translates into CAWRQGNQRAEAFF.

CDR3 sequence reads: CASSIRGGAMDYGYTF. As DNA, the CDR3 is TGTGCCAGCAGTATTCGTGGGGGGGCGATGGACTATGGCTACACCTTC. The chain joins TRBV25-1 to TRBJ1-2; perhaps TRBD1 as D (6 bases). V lost 5 bases and J lost 3, with 19 bases in between. The CDR3 has 16 residues. Germline loops: CDR1 MGHDK, CDR2 SYGVNS.

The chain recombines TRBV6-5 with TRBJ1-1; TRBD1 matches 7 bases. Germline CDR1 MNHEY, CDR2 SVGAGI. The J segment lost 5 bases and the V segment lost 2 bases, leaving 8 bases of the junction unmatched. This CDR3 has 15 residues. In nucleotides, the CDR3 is TGTGCCAGCAGTTACGTAGGGGGCGCGAGTACTGAAGCTTTCTTT. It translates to CASSYVGGASTEAFF.

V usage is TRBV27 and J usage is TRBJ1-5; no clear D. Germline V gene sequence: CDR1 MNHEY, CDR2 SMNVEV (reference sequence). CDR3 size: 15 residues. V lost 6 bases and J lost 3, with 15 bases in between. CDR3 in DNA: TGTGCCAGCAGGCTCACGGCACAAATCAATCAGCCCCAGCATTTT. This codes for CASRLTAQINQPQHF.

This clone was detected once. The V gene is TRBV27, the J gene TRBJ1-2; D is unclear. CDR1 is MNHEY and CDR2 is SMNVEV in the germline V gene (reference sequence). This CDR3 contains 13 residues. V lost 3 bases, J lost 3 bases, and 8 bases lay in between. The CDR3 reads CASSFGRYYGYTF. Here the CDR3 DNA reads TGTGCCAGCAGTTTCGGCAGATACTATGGCTACACCTTC.

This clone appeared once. CDR3 amino acids: CASSPGREVWNEQFF. CDR3 DNA sequence: TGTGCCAGCAGCCCCGGGCGGGAGGTGTGGAATGAGCAGTTCTTC. The J gene is TRBJ2-1, the V gene TRBV11-2, with 8 bases fitting TRBD2. Germline V gene data show CDR1 as SGHAT and CDR2 as FQNNGV. The CDR3 length is 15 residues. V lost 5 bases, J lost 7 bases, and 10 bases stayed unmatched.

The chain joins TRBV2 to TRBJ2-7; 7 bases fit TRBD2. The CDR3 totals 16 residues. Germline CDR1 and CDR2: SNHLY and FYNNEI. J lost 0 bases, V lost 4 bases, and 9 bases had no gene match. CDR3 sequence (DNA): TGTGCCAGCAGTGTTCCGGGGGGAGGGGCCTCCTACGAGCAGTACTTC. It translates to CASSVPGGGASYEQYF.

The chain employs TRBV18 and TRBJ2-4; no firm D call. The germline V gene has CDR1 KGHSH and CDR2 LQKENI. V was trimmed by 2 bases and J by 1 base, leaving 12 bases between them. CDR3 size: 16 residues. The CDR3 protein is CASSPVAASAKNIQYF. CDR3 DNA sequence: TGTGCCAGCTCACCAGTTGCTGCCAGCGCCAAAAACATTCAGTACTTC.

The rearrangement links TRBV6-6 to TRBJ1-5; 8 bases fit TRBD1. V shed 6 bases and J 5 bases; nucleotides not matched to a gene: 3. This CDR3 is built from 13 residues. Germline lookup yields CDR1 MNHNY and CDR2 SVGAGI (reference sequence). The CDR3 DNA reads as TGTGCCAGCAGGCAGGGGGCTTATCAGCCCCAGCATTTT. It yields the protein CASRQGAYQPQHF.

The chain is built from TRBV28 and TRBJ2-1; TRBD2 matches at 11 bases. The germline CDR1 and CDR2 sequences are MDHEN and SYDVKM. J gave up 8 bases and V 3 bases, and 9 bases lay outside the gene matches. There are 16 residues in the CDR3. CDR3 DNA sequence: TGTGCCAGCAGTTTGGTTAGCGGGAGGGCCAAGTATGAGCAGTTCTTC. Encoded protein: CASSLVSGRAKYEQFF.

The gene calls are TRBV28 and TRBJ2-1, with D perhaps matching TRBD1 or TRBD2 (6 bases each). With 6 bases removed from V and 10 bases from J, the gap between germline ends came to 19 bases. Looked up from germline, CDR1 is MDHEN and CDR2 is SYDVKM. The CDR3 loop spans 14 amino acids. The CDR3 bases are TGTGCCAGCAGCCGGGGGCGGGCCATGGGGGAGCAGTTCTTC. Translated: CASSRGRAMGEQFF.

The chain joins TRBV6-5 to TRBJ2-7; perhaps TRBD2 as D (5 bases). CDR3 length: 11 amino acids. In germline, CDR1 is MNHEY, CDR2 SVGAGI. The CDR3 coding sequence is TGTATAAGGACTTCCCCTTCCGAGCAGTACTTC. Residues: CIRTSPSEQYF.

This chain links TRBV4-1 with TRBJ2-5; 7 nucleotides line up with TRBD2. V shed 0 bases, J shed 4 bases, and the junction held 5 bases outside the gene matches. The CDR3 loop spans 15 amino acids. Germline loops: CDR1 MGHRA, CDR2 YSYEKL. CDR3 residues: CASSQDWLAVETQYF. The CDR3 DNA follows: TGCGCCAGCAGCCAAGATTGGCTAGCGGTAGAGACCCAGTACTTC.

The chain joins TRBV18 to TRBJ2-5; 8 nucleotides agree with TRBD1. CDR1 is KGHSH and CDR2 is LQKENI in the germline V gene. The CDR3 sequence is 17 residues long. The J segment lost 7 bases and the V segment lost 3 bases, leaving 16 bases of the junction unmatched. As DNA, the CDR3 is TGTGCCAGCTCACCTTCCGCCGGGACAGGCGGCAAGGGGACCCAGTACTTC. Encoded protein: CASSPSAGTGGKGTQYF. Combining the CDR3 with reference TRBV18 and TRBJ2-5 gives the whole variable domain NAGVMQNPRHLVRRRGQEARLRCSPMKGHSHVYWYRQLPEEGLKFMVYLQKENIIDESGMPKERFSAEFPKEGPSILRIQQVVRGDSAAYFCASSPSAGTGGKGTQYFGPGTRLLVL.